These 29 T cell receptor beta chains share one sample of origin, sequenced in a study of control samples from healthy donors and cancer patients. Assay: immunoSEQ multiplex PCR; the TCRdb copy retains only in-frame clones and omits some. The sample consists of over 200,000 clones, around 79% of them appearing once. The sequenced material came from PBMCs. The source of these receptors is a woman in her fifties or sixties with lung cancer.

The chain carries TRBV2 and TRBJ1-5, with TRBD1 identical over 8 bases. This CDR3 has 13 residues. Germline assignment: CDR1 SNHLY and CDR2 FYNNEI. The V and J ends lost 8 bases and 11 bases, in that order; junction bases with no gene match: 11. The CDR3 spells CASEGTGSGAQHF. CDR3 DNA: TGTGCCAGCGAGGGGACAGGATCCGGAGCCCAGCATTTT. The full variable domain, rest sourced from reference TRBV2 and TRBJ1-5, is EPEVTQTPSHQVTQMGQEVILRCVPISNHLYFYWYRQILGQKVEFLVSFYNNEISEKSEIFDDQFSVERPDGSNFTLKIRSTKLEDSAMYFCASEGTGSGAQHFGDGTRLSIL.

A few counts support this clone. The chain joins TRBV7-3 to TRBJ2-3, with 7 bases lining up with TRBD2. CDR1 and CDR2 (germline): SGHTA, FQGTGA. Trimming cost V 5 bases and J 0 bases; bases outside gene matches: 8. The CDR3 is 16 amino acids. The CDR3 loop is CASSPLGGGSTDTQYF. CDR3 DNA: TGTGCCAGCAGCCCCCTTGGGGGGGGGAGCACAGATACGCAGTATTTT.

This clone was found a few times. Within the sample, other DNA sequences also encode this same CDR3. The rearrangement joins TRBV4-1 to TRBJ1-2; unclear D gene. CDR3 length equals 12 residues. Trimming pared 0 bases from V and 2 bases from J, leaving 1 base between. The germline V gene encodes CDR1 MGHRA and CDR2 YSYEKL. CDR3 sequence (DNA): TGCGCCAGCAGCCAAGAAAACTATGGCTACACCTTC. Its translation is CASSQENYGYTF.

The V gene is TRBV28, the J gene TRBJ1-5; 7 positions agree with TRBD1. Per the germline V gene, CDR1 is MDHEN and CDR2 is SYDVKM. The V gene end was trimmed by 6 bases and the J gene end by 3 bases; junction bases not matched to a gene: 5. CDR3 length: 14 amino acids. CDR3 nucleotides: TGTGCCAGCAGCCCTGACAGGGCCAATCAGCCCCAGCATTTT. This encodes CASSPDRANQPQHF. Variable domain in full (rest from reference TRBV28 and TRBJ1-5): DVKVTQSSRYLVKRTGEKVFLECVQDMDHENMFWYRQDPGLGLRLIYFSYDVKMKEKGDIPEGYSVSREKKERFSLILESASTNQTSMYLCASSPDRANQPQHFGDGTRLSIL.

This clone has a single count. V and J are TRBV4-1 and TRBJ1-3; a possible D gene is TRBD1 (5 bases). With 2 bases removed from V and 0 bases from J, the gap between germline ends came to 14 bases. Looked up from germline, CDR1 is MGHRA and CDR2 is YSYEKL. This CDR3 is 17 amino acids long. The CDR3 bases are TGCGCCAGCAGCCAACGGGGCCCCGCTTTCTCTGGAAACACCATATATTTT. It yields the protein CASSQRGPAFSGNTIYF.

This sequence joins TRBV30 and TRBJ1-2; 9 bases match TRBD1. V was clipped by 6 bases and J by 0 bases; unmatched bases: 5. Germline lookup yields CDR1 GTSNPN and CDR2 SVGIG (reference sequence). The CDR3 is 14 amino acids. CDR3 in DNA: TGTGCCTGCTTTACAGGGGGCGCTAACTATGGCTACACCTTC. Translating it yields CACFTGGANYGYTF.

V gene TRBV6-1 combines with J gene TRBJ2-7; tentative D call: TRBD1 (6 bases). The CDR3 has 13 amino acids. Germline CDR1 and CDR2: MNHNS and SASEGT. The V end lost 0 bases, the J end lost 3 bases, and 6 bases lay between the germline ends. The CDR3 region is CASSEADSYEQYF. DNA of the CDR3: TGTGCCAGCAGTGAAGCGGACAGCTACGAGCAGTACTTC.

The chain recombines TRBV5-1 with TRBJ2-5; 8 nucleotides agree with TRBD1. CDR1 is SGHRS, CDR2 YFSETQ, per germline. The CDR3 length is 16 residues. V lost 2 bases to trimming and J lost 2 bases; unmatched junction nucleotides: 8. The CDR3 bases are TGCGCCAGCAGCTTCCTCGGACAGGGTTTTCAAGAGACCCAGTACTTC. This translates into CASSFLGQGFQETQYF. Based on the CDR3 plus reference TRBV5-1 and TRBJ2-5, the full variable domain is KAGVTQTPRYLIKTRGQQVTLSCSPISGHRSVSWYQQTPGQGLQFLFEYFSETQRNKGNFPGRFSGRQFSNSRSEMNVSTLELGDSALYLCASSFLGQGFQETQYFGPGTRLLVL.

This clone was seen only a few times. V and J are TRBV19 and TRBJ2-1; TRBD2 matches 16 bases. With 6 bases clipped from V and 9 bases from J, the junction kept 11 bases outside the gene matches. This CDR3 has 17 amino acids. The V gene's germline CDR1 is LNHDA and CDR2 SQIVND (reference sequence). As DNA, the CDR3 is TGTGCCAGTAGGTCACCGGGACTAGCGGGAGGGCTGGCTGAGCAGTTCTTC. Translated, it gives CASRSPGLAGGLAEQFF.

The CDR3: CASRAGGRYGYTF. The DNA for the CDR3 is TGTGCCAGCAGGGCGGGGGGGCGCTATGGCTACACCTTC. J is TRBJ1-2 and V is TRBV6-5, with TRBD1 as a possible D gene (6 bases). V was pared by 6 bases and J by 4 bases, with 12 bases between. CDR3 size: 13 residues. Germline loops: CDR1 MNHEY, CDR2 SVGAGI.

A few counts support this clone. The chain joins TRBV10-1 to TRBJ1-5; perhaps TRBD1 as D (5 bases). The CDR3 totals 13 residues. Germline values: CDR1 WNHNN, CDR2 SYGVQD (reference sequence). Trimming shortened V by 4 bases and J by 4 bases, and 8 bases separated the two germline ends. The CDR3 sequence is CASSAQVNQPQHF. CDR3 nucleotides: TGCGCCAGCAGTGCACAGGTGAATCAGCCCCAGCATTTT.

The chain recombines TRBV2 with TRBJ2-2; weak D call: TRBD2 (7 bases). This CDR3 has 17 amino acids. The germline CDR1 and CDR2 sequences are SNHLY and FYNNEI. The V and J ends lost 4 bases and 4 bases respectively, with 19 bases between them. The CDR3 bases are TGTGCCAGCAGTGCCACAGGGCGGGAGCTGTCCACCGGGGAGCTGTTTTTT. Translated, it gives CASSATGRELSTGELFF. Full variable domain (remainder filled in from reference TRBV2 and TRBJ2-2): EPEVTQTPSHQVTQMGQEVILRCVPISNHLYFYWYRQILGQKVEFLVSFYNNEISEKSEIFDDQFSVERPDGSNFTLKIRSTKLEDSAMYFCASSATGRELSTGELFFGEGSRLTVL.

This clone was recorded at least ten times. CDR3 amino acids: CASSPYGEGRNEQFF. The CDR3, as DNA: TGTGCCAGCTCACCATACGGGGAGGGCCGCAATGAGCAGTTCTTC. The gene calls are TRBV18 and TRBJ2-1; 7 bases agree with TRBD2. The CDR3 covers 15 residues. Losses at the gene ends were 2 bases for V and 6 bases for J; bases not matched to a gene: 7. Germline assignment: CDR1 KGHSH and CDR2 LQKENI.

In this sample, this clone turned up once. The chain uses TRBV29-1 and TRBJ1-2; 8 bases align to TRBD1. CDR3 length equals 16 residues. Unmatched junction bases numbered 11, after V lost 1 base and J lost 4 bases. CDR1 is SQVTM, CDR2 ANQGSEA, per germline. The CDR3 spells CSVEGPQRRGRYGYTF. In DNA form, the CDR3 reads TGCAGCGTTGAAGGGCCCCAACGCAGGGGGCGCTATGGCTACACCTTC.

This clone was seen a few times. The chain has TRBV29-1 and TRBJ2-5; D possibly corresponds to TRBD1 (6 bases). CDR3 length: 13 residues. Trimming took 1 base from V and 5 from J, leaving 11 bases between them. Germline values: CDR1 SQVTM, CDR2 ANQGSEA. The CDR3 nucleotides read TGCAGCGTTGAAGTTGGCAGGGGCGAGACCCAGTACTTC. It codes for CSVEVGRGETQYF.

The chain has TRBV12-3 or TRBV12-4 and TRBJ1-1; D remains unclear. The CDR3 runs 12 residues. V was pared by 7 bases and J by 0 bases, with 6 bases between. CDR3 sequence reads: CASTGMNTEAFF. In nucleotides, the CDR3 is TGTGCCAGCACGGGAATGAACACTGAAGCTTTCTTT.

The V gene is TRBV15, the J gene TRBJ2-1; 7 nucleotides line up with TRBD1. CDR3 length: 16 residues. V lost 5 bases to trimming and J lost 0 bases; unmatched junction nucleotides: 7. Germline CDR1 LNHNV, CDR2 YYDKDF (reference sequence). CDR3 amino acids: CATSGRNRGSYNEQFF. The CDR3 DNA sequence: TGTGCCACCAGCGGGCGCAACAGGGGCTCCTACAATGAGCAGTTCTTC.

The chain employs TRBV5-1 and TRBJ2-2; possibly TRBD1 for D (6 bases). The CDR3 runs to 16 residues. CDR1 and CDR2 (germline): SGHRS, YFSETQ. The V gene lost 4 bases and the J gene lost 3 bases, with 16 bases spanning the gap. The CDR3, as DNA: TGCGCCAGCAGCCCTGTCGCAGGGGCGGACACCGGGGAGCTGTTTTTT. Protein: CASSPVAGADTGELFF. Based on the CDR3 plus reference TRBV5-1 and TRBJ2-2, the full variable domain is KAGVTQTPRYLIKTRGQQVTLSCSPISGHRSVSWYQQTPGQGLQFLFEYFSETQRNKGNFPGRFSGRQFSNSRSEMNVSTLELGDSALYLCASSPVAGADTGELFFGEGSRLTVL.

The rearrangement links TRBV14 to TRBJ2-2, with D uncertain. The V gene's germline CDR1 is SGHDN and CDR2 FVKESK. Trimming took 6 bases from V and 5 from J, leaving 13 bases between them. This CDR3 spans 14 amino acids. CDR3 protein: CASRRNIPTGELFF. CDR3 sequence (DNA): TGTGCCAGCAGACGAAACATCCCAACCGGGGAGCTGTTTTTT.

The chain links TRBV7-8 to TRBJ2-7; 7 nucleotides align to TRBD1. Trimming cost V 6 bases and J 2 bases; bases outside gene matches: 4. Germline CDR1 is SGHVS and CDR2 is FQNEAQ. The CDR3 sequence is 13 residues long. CDR3 sequence: CASRRQGPYEQYF. CDR3 coding DNA: TGTGCCAGCAGACGACAGGGCCCCTACGAGCAGTACTTC.

The rearrangement uses TRBV19 and TRBJ2-2; no firm D call. CDR1 and CDR2 from the germline V gene are LNHDA and SQIVND (reference sequence). V gave up 9 bases and J gave up 0 bases, with 2 bases separating them. The CDR3 loop spans 11 amino acids. The CDR3 DNA reads TGTGCCAGCACGAACACCGGGGAGCTGTTTTTT. This sequence encodes CASTNTGELFF.

The chain links TRBV5-1 to TRBJ2-3; the match to TRBD2 covers 12 bases. The germline CDR1 and CDR2 sequences are SGHRS and YFSETQ. The CDR3 extends over 16 amino acids. Germline trimming cut 3 bases from V and 8 bases from J; bases unmatched to any gene: 10. The CDR3 region has the DNA TGCGCCAGCAGCTCGGCCCTAGCGGGGGGGCAGGGTACGCAGTATTTT. It yields the protein CASSSALAGGQGTQYF.

The chain joins TRBV24-1 to TRBJ2-3, with 9 positions matching TRBD2. CDR3 size: 16 residues. J was trimmed by 1 base and V by 1 base; bases with no gene match: 2. CDR1 KGHDR and CDR2 SFDVKD come from the germline V gene. The CDR3 loop reads CATSDFSGRGTDTQYF. In nucleotides, the CDR3 is TGTGCCACCAGTGATTTTAGCGGGAGAGGCACAGATACGCAGTATTTT.

The gene calls are TRBV6-6 and TRBJ1-2, with a possible D match to TRBD1 (5 bases). The CDR3 is 14 amino acids. V lost 6 bases, J lost 8 bases, and 19 bases lay in between. Germline V lookup: CDR1 MNHNY, CDR2 SVGAGI (reference sequence). The CDR3 reads CASSFLGTPGGYTF. CDR3 nucleotide sequence: TGTGCCAGCAGCTTCTTAGGGACTCCGGGGGGCTACACCTTC.

J is TRBJ2-7 and V is TRBV2; no clear D. CDR1 SNHLY and CDR2 FYNNEI come from the germline V gene. Deletions cut 7 bases from V and 0 bases from J, with 10 bases between. There are 13 residues in the CDR3. DNA for the CDR3: TGTGCCAGCACGCAGAGCCGCTCCTACGAGCAGTACTTC. Protein product: CASTQSRSYEQYF.

The chain uses TRBV5-6 and TRBJ2-7, with D perhaps TRBD2 (7 bases). The CDR3 length is 14 residues. CDR1 SGHDT and CDR2 YYEEEE come from the germline V gene. Trimming took 1 base from V and 2 from J, leaving 10 bases between them. This CDR3 is CASSLRGGAYEQYF. The CDR3 region has the DNA TGTGCCAGCAGCTTGAGAGGGGGGGCCTACGAGCAGTACTTC. The whole variable domain, remainder taken from reference TRBV5-6 and TRBJ2-7, is DAGVTQSPTHLIKTRGQQVTLRCSPKSGHDTVSWYQQALGQGPQFIFQYYEEEERQRGNFPDRFSGHQFPNYSSELNVNALLLGDSALYLCASSLRGGAYEQYFGPGTRLTVT.

The chain carries TRBV7-6 and TRBJ1-5; D remains ambiguous. The germline gives CDR1 SGHVS, CDR2 FNYEAQ. Trimming took 1 base from V and 0 from J, leaving 10 bases between them. This CDR3 has 16 residues. DNA for the CDR3: TGTGCCAGCAGCTTAGGAGGACGGCTTAGCAATCAGCCCCAGCATTTT. It codes for CASSLGGRLSNQPQHF.

The rearrangement uses TRBV10-2 and TRBJ1-2; 9 nucleotides match TRBD1. Trimming cost V 6 bases and J 4 bases; bases outside gene matches: 12. The CDR3 has 16 residues. Germline V CDR1 and CDR2: WSHSY, SAAADI. The CDR3 is CASSGSTGGEFYGYTF. CDR3 DNA sequence: TGCGCCAGCAGCGGAAGCACAGGGGGCGAGTTCTATGGCTACACCTTC.

A word on this clone: This same CDR3 is encoded by further DNA sequences in the sample. The chain couples TRBV5-1 to TRBJ2-2, with D possibly matching TRBD1 (5 bases). The CDR3 is 14 amino acids. Germline V gives CDR1 SGHRS, CDR2 YFSETQ. Trimming cost V 1 base and J 1 base, with 5 bases left between them. The CDR3 sequence: CASSLTGNTGELFF. DNA for the CDR3: TGCGCCAGCAGCTTGACAGGGAACACCGGGGAGCTGTTTTTT.